These 21 T cell receptor beta chains came from one sample sequenced in a study of blood T cell repertoires in COVID-19. Using immunoSEQ multiplex PCR, the repertoire was profiled, and TCRdb retains in-frame clones only, with some absent. This table holds tens of thousands of clones, roughly 87% found once. The specimen was peripheral blood. The source is a human donor with active COVID-19. The donor label of this sample is uncertain.

The chain uses TRBV19 and TRBJ2-1, with a tentative D call TRBD2 (5 bases). CDR1 LNHDA and CDR2 SQIVND come from the germline V gene (reference sequence). CDR3 size: 14 residues. V was shortened by 3 bases and J by 5 bases, with 11 bases between the two germline ends. The CDR3 is CASSIGRVDNEQFF. The CDR3 DNA reads TGTGCCAGTAGTATCGGGCGGGTTGACAATGAGCAGTTCTTC. Supplemented by reference TRBV19 and TRBJ2-1, the full variable domain reads DGGITQSPKYLFRKEGQNVTLSCEQNLNHDAMYWYRQDPGQGLRLIYYSQIVNDFQKGDIAEGYSVSREKKESFPLTVTSAQKNPTAFYLCASSIGRVDNEQFFGPGTRLTVL.

This chain uses TRBV5-1 with TRBJ2-3; no clear D. The CDR3 has 18 residues. Germline lookup yields CDR1 SGHRS and CDR2 YFSETQ. V lost 7 bases and J lost 0, with 24 bases in between. The CDR3 region is CASGDSKASAGSTDTQYF. The CDR3 DNA reads TGCGCCAGCGGTGACTCTAAGGCGTCGGCCGGGAGCACAGATACGCAGTATTTT. Using reference TRBV5-1 and TRBJ2-3 for the parts outside the CDR3, the full variable domain is KAGVTQTPRYLIKTRGQQVTLSCSPISGHRSVSWYQQTPGQGLQFLFEYFSETQRNKGNFPGRFSGRQFSNSRSEMNVSTLELGDSALYLCASGDSKASAGSTDTQYFGPGTRLTVL.

This chain connects TRBV6-2 or TRBV6-3 to TRBJ1-5, with 9 bases identical to TRBD1. With 5 bases clipped from V and 2 bases from J, the junction kept 10 bases outside the gene matches. The CDR3 extends over 17 amino acids. Germline V lookup: CDR1 MNHEY, CDR2 SVGEGT. The CDR3 spells CASSQTTGGVGNQPQHF. DNA of the CDR3: TGTGCCAGCAGTCAAACAACAGGGGGCGTGGGCAATCAGCCCCAGCATTTT.

A single count supports this clone. The J gene is TRBJ2-5, the V gene TRBV4-1; TRBD2 agrees at 8 bases. This CDR3 is built from 15 residues. Trimming at V came to 3 bases and at J to 5 bases, leaving 8 bases not matched to a gene. Germline assignment: CDR1 MGHRA and CDR2 YSYEKL. The CDR3 bases are TGCGCCAGCAGCCAGGAACTAGCGGATGGTGAGACCCAGTACTTC. Translating gives CASSQELADGETQYF.

The rearrangement uses TRBV6-1 and TRBJ1-3; maybe TRBD1 (5 bases). The germline V and J ends were trimmed by 1 base and 4 bases, with 8 bases remaining between them. The CDR3 totals 14 residues. In germline, CDR1 is MNHNS, CDR2 SASEGT. The CDR3 nucleotides are TGTGCCAGCAGTGAAGGGGGCTCGGGAAACACCATATATTTT. This sequence encodes CASSEGGSGNTIYF.

The J gene is TRBJ1-1, the V gene TRBV4-3, with 9 bases aligning to TRBD1. Germline lookup yields CDR1 LGHNA and CDR2 YSLEER. This CDR3 has 16 residues. The junction had 6 bases not matched to a gene; V was cut back by 0 bases and J by 4 bases. The CDR3 sequence: CASSQDSGTGSTEAFF. The DNA of the CDR3 is TGCGCCAGCAGCCAAGATTCAGGGACAGGGAGCACTGAAGCTTTCTTT.

This rearrangement joins TRBV15 to TRBJ1-2; 9 bases match TRBD1. The CDR3 covers 13 residues. Germline lookup yields CDR1 LNHNV and CDR2 YYDKDF (reference sequence). J was trimmed by 6 bases and V by 7 bases; bases with no gene match: 6. This chain's CDR3 is CATNLGQGHGYTF. The CDR3, as DNA: TGTGCCACCAACCTGGGACAGGGCCATGGCTACACCTTC.

The chain has TRBV27 and TRBJ1-6, with D unresolved. The CDR3 loop spans 16 amino acids. Germline loops: CDR1 MNHEY, CDR2 SMNVEV (reference sequence). Trimming shortened V by 9 bases and J by 6 bases, and 21 bases separated the two germline ends. The CDR3 is CARPLNEEGSNSPLHF. In DNA, the CDR3 is TGTGCCAGACCTCTAAATGAGGAGGGTTCTAATTCACCCCTCCACTTT.

The genes are TRBV7-8 and TRBJ1-2; TRBD1 matches at 9 bases. The CDR3 contains 15 residues. V lost 5 bases to trimming and J lost 4 bases; unmatched junction nucleotides: 8. Germline lookup yields CDR1 SGHVS and CDR2 FQNEAQ. The CDR3 bases are TGTGCCAGCAGCCCGACAACAGGGGGCAGCTATGGCTACACCTTC. Amino acid sequence: CASSPTTGGSYGYTF.

This clone was counted a few times. The chain recombines TRBV2 with TRBJ1-6, with D unresolved. The CDR3 totals 14 residues. With 7 bases removed from V and 5 bases from J, the gap between germline ends came to 12 bases. Looked up from germline, CDR1 is SNHLY and CDR2 is FYNNEI. The CDR3 DNA sequence: TGTGCCAGCAAGACCGGGATTGATAATTCACCCCTCCACTTT. Protein sequence: CASKTGIDNSPLHF.

The chain joins TRBV6-6 to TRBJ2-1; 8 bases map to TRBD2. The CDR3 consists of 15 residues. V lost 6 bases and J lost 8; bases outside the gene matches: 12. Germline loops: CDR1 MNHNY, CDR2 SVGAGI (reference sequence). The CDR3 sequence is CASSRRGLESDEQFF. The CDR3 DNA is TGTGCCAGCAGCCGACGGGGACTAGAGAGCGATGAGCAGTTCTTC.

The CDR3 spells CASSHSGGRQETQYF. CDR3 coding DNA: TGTGCCAGCAGCCATAGCGGGGGCCGCCAAGAGACCCAGTACTTC. The chain recombines TRBV3-1 (or the pseudogene TRBV3-2) with TRBJ2-5, with 9 bases fitting TRBD2. The CDR3 has 15 residues. The trim removed 3 bases at V and 1 base at J, leaving 3 bases unmatched. Germline V lookup: CDR1 LGHDT, CDR2 YNNKEL (reference sequence).

This chain links TRBV12-3 or TRBV12-4 with TRBJ2-5; D not resolved. Trimming removed 7 bases from V and 4 bases from J, with 13 bases in between. The CDR3 contains 13 residues. CDR3 nucleotides: TGTGCCAGCACCCGTGACTCCCGAGAGACCCAGTACTTC. It is translated as CASTRDSRETQYF.

J is TRBJ2-2 and V is TRBV6-6; D uncertain. This CDR3 comprises 12 residues. Germline V gene lookup returns CDR1 MNHNY and CDR2 SVGAGI (reference sequence). Trimming pared 6 bases from V and 6 bases from J, leaving 8 bases between. CDR3 amino acids: CASSERAGELFF. CDR3 nucleotides: TGTGCCAGCAGCGAGAGAGCCGGGGAGCTGTTTTTT.

The gene calls are TRBV5-4 and TRBJ2-5; 7 bases align to TRBD1. The germline V gene has CDR1 SGHNT and CDR2 YYREEE (reference sequence). The CDR3 runs 14 residues. Trimming removed 4 bases from V and 2 bases from J; junction bases left unmatched: 5. The CDR3 loop is CASSTGTDQETQYF. DNA for the CDR3: TGTGCCAGCAGCACAGGGACAGATCAAGAGACCCAGTACTTC.

J is TRBJ2-5 and V is TRBV5-6, with 10 bases lining up with TRBD1. Per the germline V gene, CDR1 is SGHDT and CDR2 is YYEEEE. J lost 5 bases, V lost 5 bases, and 6 bases had no gene match. The CDR3 runs to 14 residues. The CDR3 reads CASSSTGGWETQYF. CDR3 in DNA: TGTGCCAGCAGTTCGACAGGGGGCTGGGAGACCCAGTACTTC. The variable domain in full, with the rest retrieved from reference TRBV5-6 and TRBJ2-5, is DAGVTQSPTHLIKTRGQQVTLRCSPKSGHDTVSWYQQALGQGPQFIFQYYEEEERQRGNFPDRFSGHQFPNYSSELNVNALLLGDSALYLCASSSTGGWETQYFGPGTRLLVL.

J is TRBJ2-3 and V is TRBV5-4; D unclear. CDR1 and CDR2 from the germline V gene are SGHNT and YYREEE (reference sequence). With 3 bases removed from V and 6 bases from J, the gap between germline ends came to 17 bases. The CDR3 covers 15 residues. The DNA of the CDR3 is TGTGCCAGCAGCTCCCTGACGGCGGCGGATGATACGCAGTATTTT. Translated: CASSSLTAADDTQYF.

The chain joins TRBV7-8 to TRBJ2-7; D is ambiguous. CDR3 size: 12 residues. V lost 2 bases, J lost 3 bases, and 5 bases lay in between. Germline V lookup: CDR1 SGHVS, CDR2 FQNEAQ. The DNA of the CDR3 is TGTGCCAGCAGCTTAAATCTCTACGAGCAGTACTTC. Translating gives CASSLNLYEQYF.

The chain links TRBV20-1 to TRBJ2-3, with 9 bases aligning to TRBD2. V lost 3 bases and J lost 2; bases outside the gene matches: 9. CDR3 length: 16 amino acids. Germline loops: CDR1 DFQATT, CDR2 SNEGSKA (reference sequence). CDR3 region: CSASRLAGLFTDTQYF. The CDR3 nucleotides are TGCAGTGCTAGTCGGCTAGCGGGGCTTTTCACAGATACGCAGTATTTT.

This chain uses TRBV18 with TRBJ2-3; 7 bases agree with TRBD1. Looked up from germline, CDR1 is KGHSH and CDR2 is LQKENI. The CDR3 spans 14 residues. This chain's CDR3 is CGWQRQGSTDTQYF. The CDR3 DNA sequence: TGTGGCTGGCAGAGACAGGGAAGCACAGATACGCAGTATTTT.

This sequence joins TRBV12-3 or TRBV12-4 and TRBJ2-1, with D uncertain. The length of the CDR3 is 13 residues. V was pared by 3 bases and J by 9 bases, with 12 bases between. This CDR3 is CASSLVLALEQFF. In DNA form, the CDR3 reads TGTGCCAGCAGTTTGGTGCTCGCGCTTGAGCAGTTCTTC.